This T cell receptor (beta chain) was documented in a study of cytomegalovirus exposure and HLA in healthy donors. Germline CDR1 is SGHAT and CDR2 is FQNNGV. The CDR3 length is 14 residues. V lost 3 bases to trimming and J lost 6 bases; unmatched junction nucleotides: 6. Concerning this clone: Its matching antigen is unknown.

13 Jbeta primers and 60 Vbeta primers were used for the PCR. Original processing notes: In a later analysis, the count reached roughly 80 million unique TCR beta chains, with about 12 million shared. Method: immunoSEQ multiplex PCR; TCRdb's copy keeps in-frame clones and lacks some. Clone size and V and J calls were adopted from that table, with D and trimming inferred from the DNA. This sample has 65,000 or so clones, with roughly 80% found just once. Findings and caveats of the study: A later analysis showed HLA-associated TCR beta chains outstripping equally common others in clonal expansion.

Input material: PBMCs. The TCR sequence derives from a woman aged 40 to 50 in good health and CMV-seropositive. J is TRBJ2-7 and V is TRBV11-2; 9 bases align to TRBD1. The CDR3 region has the DNA TGTGCCAGCAGCTTTTCCCGGGACAGGGCCGAGCAGTACTTC. This sequence encodes CASSFSRDRAEQYF.